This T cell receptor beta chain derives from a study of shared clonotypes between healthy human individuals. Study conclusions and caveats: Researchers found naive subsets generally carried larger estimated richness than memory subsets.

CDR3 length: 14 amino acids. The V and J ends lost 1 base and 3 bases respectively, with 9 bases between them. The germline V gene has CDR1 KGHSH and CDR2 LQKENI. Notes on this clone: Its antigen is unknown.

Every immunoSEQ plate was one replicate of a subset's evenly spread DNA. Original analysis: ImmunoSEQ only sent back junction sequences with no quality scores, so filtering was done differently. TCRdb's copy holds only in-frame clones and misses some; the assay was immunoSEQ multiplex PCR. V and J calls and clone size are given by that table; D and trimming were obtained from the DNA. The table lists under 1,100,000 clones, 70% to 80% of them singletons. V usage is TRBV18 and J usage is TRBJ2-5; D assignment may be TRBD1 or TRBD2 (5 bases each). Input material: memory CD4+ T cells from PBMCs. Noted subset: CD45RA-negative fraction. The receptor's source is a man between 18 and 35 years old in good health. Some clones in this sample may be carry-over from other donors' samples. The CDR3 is CASSPLRGEETQYF. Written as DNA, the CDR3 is TGTGCCAGCTCACCACTGAGGGGAGAAGAGACCCAGTACTTC.